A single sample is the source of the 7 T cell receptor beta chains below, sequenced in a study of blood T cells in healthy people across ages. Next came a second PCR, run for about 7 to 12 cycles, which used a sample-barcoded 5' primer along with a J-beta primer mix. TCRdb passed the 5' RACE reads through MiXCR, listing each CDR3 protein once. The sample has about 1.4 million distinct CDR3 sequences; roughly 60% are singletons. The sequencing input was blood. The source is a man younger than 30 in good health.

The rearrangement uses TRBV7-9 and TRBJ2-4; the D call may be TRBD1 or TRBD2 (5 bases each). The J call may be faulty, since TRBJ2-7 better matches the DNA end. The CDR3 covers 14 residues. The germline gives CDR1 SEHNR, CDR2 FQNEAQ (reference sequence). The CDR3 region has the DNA TGTGCCAGCAGGAAGGGACCAGGCTCGCTCGAGCAGTACTTC. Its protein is CASRKGPGSLEQYF.

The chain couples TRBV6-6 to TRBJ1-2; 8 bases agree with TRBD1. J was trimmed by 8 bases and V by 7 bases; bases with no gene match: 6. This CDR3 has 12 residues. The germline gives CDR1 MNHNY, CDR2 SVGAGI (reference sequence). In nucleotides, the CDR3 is TGTGCCAGCAACGACAGGGGTTTGGGCTACACCTTC. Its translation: CASNDRGLGYTF.

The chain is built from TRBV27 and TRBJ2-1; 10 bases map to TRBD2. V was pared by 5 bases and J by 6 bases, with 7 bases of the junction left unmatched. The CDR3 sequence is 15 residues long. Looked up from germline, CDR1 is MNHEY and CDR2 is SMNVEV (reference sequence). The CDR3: CASSGLAGVLNEQFF. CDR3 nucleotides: TGTGCCAGCAGTGGGCTAGCGGGGGTACTCAATGAGCAGTTCTTC.

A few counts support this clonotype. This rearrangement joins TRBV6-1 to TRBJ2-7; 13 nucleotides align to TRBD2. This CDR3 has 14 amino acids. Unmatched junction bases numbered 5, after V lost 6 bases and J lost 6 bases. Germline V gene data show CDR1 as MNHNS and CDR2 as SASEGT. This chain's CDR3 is CASSPGTSGTEQYF. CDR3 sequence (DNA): TGTGCCAGCAGCCCCGGGACTAGCGGGACCGAGCAGTACTTC.

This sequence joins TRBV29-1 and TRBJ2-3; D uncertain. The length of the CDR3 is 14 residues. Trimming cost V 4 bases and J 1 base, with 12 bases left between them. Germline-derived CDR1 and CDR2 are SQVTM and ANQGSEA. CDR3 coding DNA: TGCAGCGTTGTGGACGCCTTTCGCACAGATACGCAGTATTTT. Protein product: CSVVDAFRTDTQYF.

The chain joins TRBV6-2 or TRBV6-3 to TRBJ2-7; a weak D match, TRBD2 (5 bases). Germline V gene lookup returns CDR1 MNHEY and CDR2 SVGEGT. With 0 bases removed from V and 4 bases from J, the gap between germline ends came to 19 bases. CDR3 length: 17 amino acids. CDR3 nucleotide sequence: TGTGCCAGCAGTTACTCGATTTTGACCGGGAAGGGATACGAGCAGTACTTC. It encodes CASSYSILTGKGYEQYF.

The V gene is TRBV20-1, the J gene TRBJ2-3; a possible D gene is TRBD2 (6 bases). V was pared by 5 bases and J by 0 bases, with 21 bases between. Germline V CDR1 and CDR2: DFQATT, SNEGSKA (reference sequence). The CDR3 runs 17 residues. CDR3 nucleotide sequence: TGCAGTGCTCCGCGTCCCCATAGCGGCACTAGCACAGATACGCAGTATTTT. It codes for CSAPRPHSGTSTDTQYF.